What follows describes a single TCR beta chain. This receptor's antigen is unknown. No base qualities exist here, and no much larger clone lies one base off it. According to the study, the label for this sample's time point signals: cycle 4 day 1 (C4D1), after more than 5 weeks of nivolumab. All trial patients had relapsed after autologous stem cell transplantation, with cohorts A, B and C differing in prior brentuximab vedotin exposure. Magnetic negative selection with a Miltenyi CD4+ T cell isolation kit was used to purify CD4+ T cells from thawed PBMCs. The trial cohort included 45 to 65 patients with relapsed/refractory classical Hodgkin lymphoma, and each patient had a best overall response of complete response, partial response or progressive disease. In the multi-cohort phase II CheckMate 205 trial, trial patients received single-agent nivolumab. An independent review committee assessed best overall response using the 2007 International Working Group response criteria. Trial PBMCs were collected immediately before nivolumab initiation (C1D1) and during therapy at cycle 2 day 1 and cycle 4 day 1. After peripheral blood was drawn into 8 mL Vacutainer Cell Preparation Tubes, PBMCs were isolated by centrifugation and then cryopreserved. Purified CD4+ and CD8+ fractions were prepared only for cases with an additional available PBMC sample. On LS columns in a quadroMACS separator, the magnetically labelled cells were depleted, and the flow-through was collected as the purified fraction.

This entry is derived from a study of PD-1 blockade in classical Hodgkin lymphoma (dated by TCRdb to 2018 to 2020). In terms of the full investigation: Nivolumab dosing was 3 mg/kg intravenously every 2 weeks, continuing until either disease progression or unacceptable toxicity. A peripheral blood immune signature of response to PD-1 blockade in classical Hodgkin lymphoma was defined using TCR beta sequencing and CyTOF. Study-wide conclusions, independent of this receptor: A significant rise by C4D1 was seen in CD4+ but not CD8+ TCR diversity (p=0.0027 vs p=0.16), with the rise being most apparent in complete responders (p=0.02). Among trial patients, those achieving complete response had baseline diversity similar to that of newly diagnosed patients, while diversity was significantly lower in partial responders and progressors. Only a single clinical trial cohort was studied, and what caused the repertoire differences, possibly disease activity or prior therapy, remained undefined. Diversity was lower in patients who began nivolumab less than 1 year after ASCT, so these patients were left out of later analyses to avoid confounding by immune reconstitution. Newly diagnosed patients were reported to have lower baseline TCR diversity than healthy donors, and relapsed/refractory patients were reported to have lower baseline TCR diversity still.

The Qiagen DNeasy kit was used to extract genomic DNA from unsorted PBMCs and from the negatively selected CD4+ and CD8+ fractions. Using primers that anneal to V and J segments, immunoSEQ multiplex PCR amplified the TCR beta CDR3 regions. Amplification bias was minimized using a synthetic immune receptor repertoire, and residual bias was removed computationally after sequencing. In the source study's methods: Custom Python scripts were used to quantify repertoire diversity as the Shannon entropy index. Unsorted, CD4+ and CD8+ repertoires were analyzed separately, except for combined analyses in which CD4+ and CD8+ sequences were merged in silico. Clonal expansion was defined as a frequency increase of at least 2-fold after treatment compared with C1D1, and clones undetected at baseline were assigned a pseudocount of 0.5. Clones with 0 or 1 copy at C1D1 were defined as singleton clones, while clones with 2 or more copies were defined as non-singleton clones. Clones expanded in unsorted samples were annotated as CD4+, CD8+ or unknown by matching protein sequences in sorted samples from the same patient. Wilcoxon tests were applied to paired samples to test diversity changes from C1D1 to C4D1. TCRdb obtained this table from immuneACCESS and retained in-frame rearrangements with V and J assigned. These tables miss some clones; where compared with another copy, unresolved V genes account for less than half of the shortfall, and the remainder is unexplained. For V, J and clone size, that table is used; D and trimming come from the DNA. This sample lists 15,000 to 20,000 clones; roughly 80% were detected once. Roughly 2.7% of the sample is held by the ten biggest clonotypes.

The germline V gene encodes CDR1 MGHDK and CDR2 SYGVNS. The junction shows trimming of 6 bases on V and 1 base on J, plus 7 bases between the germline ends. Spanning cysteine to phenylalanine, the CDR3 consists of 13 amino acids. Just the 39-base CDR3 DNA is kept, in frame starting at base 1. The sequencing used CD4+ T cells from blood, collected before the fourth cycle of nivolumab. The chain couples TRBV25-1 to TRBJ2-1, with no confidently assigned D gene. The TCR sequence derives from a human donor with classical Hodgkin lymphoma. The CDR3 protein sequence reads: CASSWLSYNEQFF. The DNA sequence reads TGTGCCAGCAGCTGGCTGTCCTACAATGAGCAGTTCTTC.